These 10 T cell receptor beta chains originate from one sample sequenced in a study of T cell changes during pregnancy in multiple sclerosis (dated by TCRdb to the late 2010s). The library was produced with the immunoSEQ multiplex PCR assay. Entries here come from immuneACCESS through TCRdb and include only in-frame sequences with V and J called. Some clones fail to appear in such tables; in the studies checked, an unresolved V gene covers under half of the shortfall, and the cause of the remainder is unknown. The sample profile shows around 100,000 clones; around 92% of them were found once. 1.5% to 2.5% of the sample is taken by the ten largest. Sequences were derived from peripheral blood, sampled after pregnancy. These receptor sequences come from a female donor with multiple sclerosis, enrolled in a pregnancy study.

The V and J genes are TRBV6-6 and TRBJ2-7, with TRBD1 as a possible D gene (6 bases). The CDR3 runs to 15 residues. V was shortened by 2 bases and J by 2 bases, with 13 bases between the two germline ends. Per germline, CDR1 MNHNY and CDR2 SVGAGI (reference sequence). The CDR3 nucleotides read TGTGCCAGCAGTTACCCTACAGGGATCCCCTACGAGCAGTACTTC. Residues: CASSYPTGIPYEQYF.

The chain uses TRBV4-1 and TRBJ2-1, with D uncertain. V lost 1 base, J lost 5 bases, and 15 bases lay in between. Germline loops: CDR1 MGHRA, CDR2 YSYEKL. This CDR3 contains 16 residues. In nucleotides, the CDR3 is TGCGCCAGCAGCCAAGTGGCCACTCTCAGCGACAATGAGCAGTTCTTC. Encoded protein: CASSQVATLSDNEQFF.

In this sample, this clone turned up once. The V call is TRBV28, the J call TRBJ2-2; 10 bases match TRBD1. CDR1 is MDHEN, CDR2 SYDVKM, per germline. After removal of 6 bases from V and 7 bases from J, the junction contained 5 bases not matched to a gene. The CDR3 sequence is 14 residues long. The CDR3 region has the DNA TGTGCCAGCAGGGTGACAGGGGGCATCGGGGAGCTGTTTTTT. It is translated as CASRVTGGIGELFF.

This clone was detected only a few times. The chain employs TRBV12-5 and TRBJ1-6; 7 bases map to TRBD1. CDR3 length: 15 residues. V lost 6 bases and J lost 6; bases outside the gene matches: 8. Germline CDR1 and CDR2: LGHNT and FRNRAP. DNA of the CDR3: TGTGCTAGTGGCTATAAGACAGGGCCTAATTCACCCCTCCACTTT. Its protein product is CASGYKTGPNSPLHF.

This rearrangement joins TRBV5-1 to TRBJ1-4; the D is unclear. Trimming took off 3 bases at V and 6 bases at J, with 15 bases between the two ends. This CDR3 contains 15 residues. Germline-derived CDR1 and CDR2 are SGHRS and YFSETQ. The CDR3 DNA follows: TGCGCCAGCAGCTCGCGGGGTCGTGAGGATGAAAAACTGTTTTTT. Protein: CASSSRGREDEKLFF.

This chain joins TRBV7-2 and TRBJ1-6, with TRBD1 as a possible D gene (6 bases). Trimming removed 7 bases from V and 9 bases from J, with 16 bases in between. The CDR3 runs to 14 residues. The germline V gene encodes CDR1 SGHTA and CDR2 FQGNSA. Written as DNA, the CDR3 is TGTGCCAGCACCCCCCAGGGGATAGGTTCACCCCTCCACTTT. Amino acid sequence: CASTPQGIGSPLHF.

The chain carries TRBV7-9 and TRBJ2-2; the D gene is possibly TRBD2 (6 bases). The V gene lost 7 bases and the J gene lost 1 base, with 10 bases spanning the gap. CDR3 size: 14 residues. CDR1 and CDR2 (germline): SEHNR, FQNEAQ (reference sequence). CDR3 DNA sequence: TGTGCCAGCACCCACGGGGGGAACACCGGGGAGCTGTTTTTT. Translating it yields CASTHGGNTGELFF.

This chain connects TRBV6-1 to TRBJ2-7; a possible D gene is TRBD2 (5 bases). Trimming shortened V by 3 bases and J by 2 bases, and 11 bases separated the two germline ends. The germline CDR1 and CDR2 sequences are MNHNS and SASEGT. This CDR3 region has 14 residues. As DNA, the CDR3 is TGTGCCAGCAGTGAGAGGGCCGAAGCCTACGAGCAGTACTTC. Translating gives CASSERAEAYEQYF.

V and J are TRBV27 and TRBJ1-6; D unclear. Germline CDR1 and CDR2: MNHEY and SMNVEV (reference sequence). This CDR3 has 15 residues. With 2 bases removed from V and 8 bases from J, the gap between germline ends came to 13 bases. The CDR3 sequence is CASSLGLRIDSPLHF. DNA for the CDR3: TGTGCCAGCAGTTTAGGACTTCGGATTGATTCACCCCTCCACTTT.

The chain recombines TRBV29-1 with TRBJ1-2; 10 bases align to TRBD1. The germline V gene has CDR1 SQVTM and CDR2 ANQGSEA. This CDR3 is built from 13 residues. Losses at the gene ends were 0 bases for V and 8 bases for J; bases not matched to a gene: 3. The CDR3 sequence: CSVEDDRGRGYTF. The DNA of the CDR3 is TGCAGCGTTGAAGACGACAGGGGGCGAGGCTACACCTTC.